This T cell receptor beta chain was sequenced in a study of beta chain features in type 1 diabetes. The study reverse transcribed the entire isolated RNA, so it sequenced expressed TCRB transcripts. Clones were read by immunoSEQ multiplex PCR, and TCRdb kept only the in-frame ones, dropping some. The sample contains 130,000 or so clones, 9% of which appear only once. Study-wide findings and caveats: Shorter TCRB CDR3s, moderately but significantly so, were found in Type 1 diabetes patients in all four CD4+ subsets.

This clone turned up a few times. What it recognizes is unknown. The CDR3 consists of 13 residues. Germline CDR1 is MNHEY and CDR2 is SVGAGI. V was pared by 9 bases and J by 4 bases, with 6 bases of the junction left unmatched. The chain combines TRBV6-5 with TRBJ1-5; TRBD1 aligns across 7 bases. The sequence derives from a man aged 25-45 years with type 1 diabetes. Material: central memory CD4+ T cells from blood. CDR3 loop: CASGTDPNQPQHF. The CDR3 nucleotides are TGTGCCAGTGGGACAGACCCAAATCAGCCCCAGCATTTT.